This TCR beta chain emerged from a study of CD8 T cells in ankylosing spondylitis. MiXCR, applied by TCRdb to the 5' RACE reads, yields one record per CDR3 protein. The sample has around 210,000 distinct CDR3 sequences, approximately 8% seen once. General study results and limits: Blood of patients with ankylosing spondylitis appeared to be characterized by a TCR beta motif of about 8 highly homologous variants. There were earlier reports of some motif variants in reactive arthritis synovial fluid and blood. In peripheral blood, disease-linked CD8+ clones occurred at relatively low frequencies.

In its sample, this clonotype was seen a few times. The antigen is unknown. This sequence originates from a female donor with ankylosing spondylitis or in good health (not recorded which). Sequencing was carried out using blood, either unsorted or a sorted T cell fraction (not recorded which).

The CDR3: CASSLASSGNYNEQFF. In DNA form, the CDR3 reads TGTGCCAGCAGCTTAGCGTCTAGCGGGAACTACAATGAGCAGTTCTTC. The V and J genes are TRBV7-2 and TRBJ2-1, with 9 bases matching TRBD2. This CDR3 has 16 amino acids. Germline V CDR1 and CDR2: SGHTA, FQGNSA. J was trimmed by 3 bases and V by 0 bases; bases with no gene match: 3.